Shown below are 23 T cell receptor beta chains from a single sample sequenced in a study of blood T cells in healthy people across ages. The second PCR ran about 6 to 12 cycles with a sample-barcoded 5' primer and J-beta primers. TCRdb fed the 5' RACE reads into MiXCR, producing one record per CDR3 protein. The table lists some 1.5 million distinct CDR3 sequences, 28% of them singletons. Sequenced sample: blood. These receptors were obtained from a woman aged 25 to 39 in good health.

The chain recombines TRBV6-5 with TRBJ1-2; perhaps TRBD1 as D (6 bases). V lost 4 bases, J lost 5 bases, and 23 bases lay in between. The germline V gene has CDR1 MNHEY and CDR2 SVGAGI. The CDR3 covers 17 residues. CDR3 sequence reads: CASSFGGGGAGRYGYTF. DNA for the CDR3: TGTGCCAGCAGTTTCGGTGGGGGGGGCGCAGGGCGTTATGGCTACACCTTC.

The sample holds many counts of this clonotype. The V and J genes are TRBV4-3 and TRBJ2-7; D perhaps matches TRBD1 (5 bases). The CDR3 is 15 residues long. Germline loops: CDR1 LGHNA, CDR2 YSLEER. Trimming took 1 base from V and 4 from J, leaving 14 bases between them. CDR3 protein: CASSQAEGQVYEQYF. The CDR3, as DNA: TGCGCCAGCAGCCAAGCGGAAGGACAAGTTTACGAGCAGTACTTC.

The chain couples TRBV24-1 to TRBJ2-3, with D perhaps matching TRBD2 (5 bases). The CDR3 runs to 17 residues. With 3 bases removed from V and 5 bases from J, the gap between germline ends came to 20 bases. Germline CDR1 KGHDR, CDR2 SFDVKD. In DNA, the CDR3 is TGTGCCACCAGTGATCCCCGAGCGGAAGGAGGCGAAGATACGCAGTATTTT. This sequence encodes CATSDPRAEGGEDTQYF.

The chain has TRBV5-5 and TRBJ2-7; tentative D call: TRBD2 (7 bases). This CDR3 is built from 17 residues. The ends were cut back, 0 bases at V and 7 bases at J, with 23 bases in the middle. Germline V gene lookup returns CDR1 SGHKS and CDR2 YYEKEE (reference sequence). The CDR3, as DNA: TGTGCCAGCAGCTTGGCCGACGTGGGGGGGCCGTACAATGAGCAGTACTTC. It codes for CASSLADVGGPYNEQYF. Full variable domain (missing parts from reference TRBV5-5 and TRBJ2-7): DAGVTQSPTHLIKTRGQQVTLRCSPISGHKSVSWYQQVLGQGPQFIFQYYEKEERGRGNFPDRFSARQFPNYSSELNVNALLLGDSALYLCASSLADVGGPYNEQYFGPGTRLTVT.

In its sample, this clonotype was seen a few times. V usage is TRBV7-8 and J usage is TRBJ2-1; TRBD2 matches 7 bases. J was trimmed by 0 bases and V by 1 base; bases with no gene match: 12. The CDR3 sequence is 19 residues long. The germline gives CDR1 SGHVS, CDR2 FQNEAQ. This CDR3 reads CASSLDPKLAGASYNEQFF. CDR3 DNA sequence: TGTGCCAGCAGCTTAGACCCCAAATTGGCGGGAGCCTCCTACAATGAGCAGTTCTTC.

The V and J genes are TRBV5-1 and TRBJ2-7; D tentatively reads TRBD1 or TRBD2 (6 bases each). CDR3 size: 16 residues. Trimming removed 0 bases at V and 6 bases at J, with 19 bases between. Germline values: CDR1 SGHRS, CDR2 YFSETQ. The CDR3 bases are TGCGCCAGCAGCTTGGAAGGGGGGCGCTTCGCGAGCGAGCAGTACTTC. Its translation: CASSLEGGRFASEQYF.

Notes on this clonotype: A much bigger clone sits one base away, suggesting this may be a read error. The rearrangement joins TRBV20-1 to TRBJ2-1; TRBD2 aligns across 12 bases. The germline V gene encodes CDR1 DFQATT and CDR2 SNEGSKA (reference sequence). The CDR3 consists of 14 residues. Unmatched junction bases numbered 9, after V lost 3 bases and J lost 12 bases. DNA of the CDR3: TGCAGTGCTAGGGGGACTAGCGGGTATTATGGGCAGTTCTTC. It specifies CSARGTSGYYGQFF.

This chain joins TRBV28 and TRBJ2-7; D is possibly TRBD1 (6 bases). V was shortened by 6 bases and J by 2 bases, with 14 bases between the two germline ends. The germline V gene has CDR1 MDHEN and CDR2 SYDVKM. The CDR3 is 14 amino acids. The CDR3 sequence: CASRNQGPTYEQYF. The CDR3 region has the DNA TGTGCCAGCAGGAATCAGGGGCCAACCTACGAGCAGTACTTC.

Comment on this clonotype: A much larger clone lies one base from this, so it may be a read error. The chain has TRBV5-1 and TRBJ1-1; D remains ambiguous. Germline V gene lookup returns CDR1 SGHRS and CDR2 YFSETQ. This CDR3 comprises 12 residues. The CDR3 nucleotides are TGCGCCGGCAGCTCAGAGGGCACTGAAGCTTTCTTT. The encoded protein is CAGSSEGTEAFF. The full variable domain, with the rest looked up from reference TRBV5-1 and TRBJ1-1, is KAGVTQTPRYLIKTRGQQVTLSCSPISGHRSVSWYQQTPGQGLQFLFEYFSETQRNKGNFPGRFSGRQFSNSRSEMNVSTLELGDSALYLCAGSSEGTEAFFGQGTRLTVV.

This clonotype was observed at least ten times. The chain carries TRBV7-7 and TRBJ2-3; 13 bases map to TRBD2. J was trimmed by 10 bases and V by 6 bases; bases with no gene match: 4. The CDR3 extends over 13 amino acids. CDR1 is SSHAT, CDR2 FNYEAQ, per germline (reference sequence). The CDR3 spells CASSWTSGSSQYF. The CDR3 nucleotides are TGTGCCAGCAGTTGGACTAGCGGGAGTTCGCAGTATTTT. Drawing the rest from reference TRBV7-7 and TRBJ2-3, the complete variable domain is GAGVSQSPRYKVTKRGQDVTLRCDPISSHATLYWYQQALGQGPEFLTYFNYEAQPDKSGLPSDRFSAERPEGSISTLTIQRTEQRDSAMYRCASSWTSGSSQYFGPGTRLTVL.

The chain employs TRBV28 and TRBJ1-1; no definite D call. V gave up 5 bases and J gave up 1 base, with 14 bases separating them. This CDR3 region has 15 residues. The germline CDR1 and CDR2 sequences are MDHEN and SYDVKM. The CDR3 DNA is TGTGCCAGCAGTCCGTCTTGGCTAAGGAACACTGAAGCTTTCTTT. It specifies CASSPSWLRNTEAFF.

The sample holds a few counts of this clonotype. V and J are TRBV19 and TRBJ1-2; TRBD1 agrees at 10 bases. The trim removed 3 bases at V and 0 bases at J, leaving 4 bases unmatched. Germline loops: CDR1 LNHDA, CDR2 SQIVND (reference sequence). The CDR3 has 16 amino acids. CDR3 in DNA: TGTGCCAGTAGTATCGGACAGGGGGAACCTAACTATGGCTACACCTTC. Encoded protein: CASSIGQGEPNYGYTF.

This clonotype came up a few times. This chain connects TRBV28 to TRBJ2-1; unclear D gene. This CDR3 region has 16 residues. V was cut by 3 bases and J by 0 bases, with 12 bases left in between. The V gene's germline CDR1 is MDHEN and CDR2 SYDVKM. CDR3 residues: CASSLAAEDSYNEQFF. The DNA of the CDR3 is TGTGCCAGCAGTTTGGCAGCCGAGGACTCCTACAATGAGCAGTTCTTC.

This clonotype was detected a few times. This chain connects TRBV12-3 or TRBV12-4 to TRBJ2-7; 10 bases map to TRBD2. J gave up 4 bases and V 6 bases, and 9 bases lay outside the gene matches. This CDR3 is 15 amino acids long. In DNA form, the CDR3 reads TGTGCCAGCAGAAGATCGCTAGCGGGGGAGTACGAGCAGTACTTC. It codes for CASRRSLAGEYEQYF.

The chain links TRBV20-1 to TRBJ2-2; TRBD2 matches 8 bases. Germline CDR1 and CDR2: DFQATT and SNEGSKA (reference sequence). V was pared by 4 bases and J by 0 bases, with 10 bases of the junction left unmatched. The CDR3 runs 17 residues. DNA of the CDR3: TGCAGTGCTATTGCGAGCGGGGGAAATTCGAACACCGGGGAGCTGTTTTTT. Translated, it gives CSAIASGGNSNTGELFF.

This clonotype occurred many times. This chain connects TRBV4-3 to TRBJ2-7; D gene ambiguous. The V end was cut by 0 bases, the J end by 3 bases, with 9 bases between. The CDR3 spans 14 residues. Germline CDR1 LGHNA, CDR2 YSLEER. The CDR3 DNA follows: TGCGCCAGCAGCCAAGATTGGGTCAGCTACGAGCAGTACTTC. Translating gives CASSQDWVSYEQYF.

This clonotype showed up many times. The chain carries TRBV20-1 and TRBJ1-4; the D is unclear. Trimming took 0 bases from V and 10 from J, leaving 9 bases between them. CDR1 is DFQATT, CDR2 SNEGSKA, per germline (reference sequence). The CDR3 has 12 amino acids. The CDR3 nucleotides read TGCAGTGCTAGAGAAGGCCAACGAAAACTGTTTTTT. Protein sequence: CSAREGQRKLFF.

V gene TRBV29-1 combines with J gene TRBJ1-1; 7 bases agree with TRBD1. Germline V gene sequence: CDR1 SQVTM, CDR2 ANQGSEA. The V segment lost 2 bases and the J segment 0 bases; nucleotides outside the gene matches: 12. The CDR3 runs 17 residues. CDR3 amino acids: CSVENPTGITMNTEAFF. CDR3 DNA sequence: TGCAGCGTTGAAAATCCGACAGGGATTACAATGAACACTGAAGCTTTCTTT.

This clonotype was found a few times. The V and J genes are TRBV28 and TRBJ2-1; no firm D call. Trimming cost V 5 bases and J 6 bases, with 23 bases left between them. This CDR3 is 17 amino acids long. From germline, CDR1 is MDHEN and CDR2 SYDVKM. CDR3 region: CASSPPVDEIVGNEQFF. The CDR3 bases are TGTGCCAGCAGTCCCCCGGTAGACGAAATTGTAGGCAATGAGCAGTTCTTC.

This clonotype was recorded a few times. CDR3 loop: CASSLLATGGRKNYYEQYF. The CDR3 DNA is TGTGCCAGCAGTTTACTGGCGACAGGGGGCAGGAAAAACTACTACGAGCAGTACTTC. The gene calls are TRBV27 and TRBJ2-5, with 10 bases matching TRBD1. Gene TRBJ2-7 matches the end of the DNA better, so the J call may be wrong. The CDR3 loop spans 19 amino acids. CDR1 and CDR2 (germline): MNHEY, SMNVEV (reference sequence).

Comment on this clonotype: One end of the junction is discordant with germline, which a read error may explain. The rearrangement uses TRBV20-1 and TRBJ1-3, with 7 bases identical to TRBD1. The length of the CDR3 is 14 residues. CDR1 DFQATT and CDR2 SNEGSKA come from the germline V gene (reference sequence). This CDR3 is CSAGTRGFGNTVYF. DNA for the CDR3: TGCAGTGCTGGTACCAGGGGGTTTGGAAACACCGTATATTTT.

This clonotype was seen more than once but under ten times. The rearrangement uses TRBV5-1 and TRBJ2-7; TRBD2 matches 8 bases. In germline, CDR1 is SGHRS, CDR2 YFSETQ. The CDR3 sequence is 14 residues long. The junction had 7 bases not matched to a gene; V was cut back by 3 bases and J by 5 bases. DNA of the CDR3: TGCGCCAGCAGCTCCGGGGGGGGTGCCCACGAGCAGTACTTC. Its protein product is CASSSGGGAHEQYF.

This clonotype was seen a handful of times. The chain couples TRBV11-2 to TRBJ2-5; possibly TRBD1 for D (5 bases). V lost 1 base to trimming and J lost 5 bases, with 17 bases between them. Germline V gives CDR1 SGHAT, CDR2 FQNNGV. The CDR3 contains 16 residues. The CDR3 DNA reads TGTGCCAGCAGCTTAGTAGTCAGTAGGGGCGCGGAGACCCAGTACTTC. This codes for CASSLVVSRGAETQYF.